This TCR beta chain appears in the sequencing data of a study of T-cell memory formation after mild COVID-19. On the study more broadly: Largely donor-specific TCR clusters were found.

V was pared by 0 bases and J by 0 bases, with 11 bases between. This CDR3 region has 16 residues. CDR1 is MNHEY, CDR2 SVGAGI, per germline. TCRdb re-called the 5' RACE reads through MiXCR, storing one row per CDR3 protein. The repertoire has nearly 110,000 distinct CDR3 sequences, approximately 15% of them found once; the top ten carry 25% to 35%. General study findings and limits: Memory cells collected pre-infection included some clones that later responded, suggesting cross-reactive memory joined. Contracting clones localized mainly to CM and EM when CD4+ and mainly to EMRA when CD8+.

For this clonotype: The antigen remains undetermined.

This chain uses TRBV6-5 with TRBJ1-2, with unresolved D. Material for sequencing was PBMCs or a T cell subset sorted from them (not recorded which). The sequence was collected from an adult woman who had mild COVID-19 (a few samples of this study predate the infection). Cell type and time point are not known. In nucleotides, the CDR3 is TGTGCCAGCAGTTACTCGTTTGGTGAAGCTAACTATGGCTACACCTTC. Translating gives CASSYSFGEANYGYTF.